This TCR beta chain was identified in a study of T cells in Graves' hyperthyroidism and ophthalmopathy. General study points: Among clonotypes expanded in thyroid above 0.001, most were also found in blood.

Germline V gene lookup returns CDR1 ENHRY and CDR2 SYGVKD. V dropped 4 bases and J dropped 3 bases, with 4 bases sitting between them. This CDR3 contains 11 residues. The CDR3 regions of TCR beta were amplified from RNA transcripts. Researchers ran a first-round RT-PCR on the TCR CDR3 using the HTBI primer set. Via MiXCR, TCRdb re-called the multiplex PCR reads, giving one row per CDR3 protein. Of roughly 630,000 distinct CDR3 sequences detected, more than 15% appear once; the ten largest clones hold roughly 7.3%. Researchers defined stable Graves' hyperthyroidism as no ophthalmopathy progression within 18 months. This clonotype was seen at least ten times. Antigen: not known.

This TCR came from a woman aged 25 to 39 with Graves' hyperthyroidism. Input material: blood. V and J are TRBV10-3 and TRBJ2-7; D ambiguous. The CDR3 sequence is CAISAGYEQYF. The CDR3 DNA is TGTGCCATCAGTGCGGGCTACGAGCAGTACTTC.